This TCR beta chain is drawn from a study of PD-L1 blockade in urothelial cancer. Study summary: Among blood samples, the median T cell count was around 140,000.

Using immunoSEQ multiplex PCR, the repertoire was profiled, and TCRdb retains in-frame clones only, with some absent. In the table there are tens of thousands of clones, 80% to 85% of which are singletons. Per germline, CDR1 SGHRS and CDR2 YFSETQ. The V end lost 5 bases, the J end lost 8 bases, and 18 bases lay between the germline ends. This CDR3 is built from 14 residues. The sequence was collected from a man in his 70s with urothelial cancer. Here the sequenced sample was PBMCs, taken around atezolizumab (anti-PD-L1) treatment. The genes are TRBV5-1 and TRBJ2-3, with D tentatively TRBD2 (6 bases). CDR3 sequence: CASSRDSMGGTQYF. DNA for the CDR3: TGCGCCAGCAGTCGGGACTCCATGGGAGGTACGCAGTATTTT.